The sequence of this TCR beta chain was determined in a study of blood T cells in healthy people across ages. With a J-beta primer mix and a sample-barcoded 5' primer, a second PCR ran about 7 to 12 cycles. TCRdb analysed the 5' RACE reads with MiXCR anew, one entry per CDR3 protein. The table records 1.5 million to 2 million distinct CDR3 sequences, 30% to 40% of them present only once. Germline loops: CDR1 SGHRS, CDR2 YFSETQ. This CDR3 has 13 amino acids. Trimming took off 7 bases at V and 3 bases at J, with 10 bases between the two ends. This receptor was identified in a woman in her thirties in good health. The chain joins TRBV5-1 to TRBJ2-2; D unresolved. Sequenced sample: blood. CDR3 region: CASVRSYTGELFF. Here the CDR3 DNA reads TGCGCCAGCGTCCGGAGTTACACCGGGGAGCTGTTTTTT.